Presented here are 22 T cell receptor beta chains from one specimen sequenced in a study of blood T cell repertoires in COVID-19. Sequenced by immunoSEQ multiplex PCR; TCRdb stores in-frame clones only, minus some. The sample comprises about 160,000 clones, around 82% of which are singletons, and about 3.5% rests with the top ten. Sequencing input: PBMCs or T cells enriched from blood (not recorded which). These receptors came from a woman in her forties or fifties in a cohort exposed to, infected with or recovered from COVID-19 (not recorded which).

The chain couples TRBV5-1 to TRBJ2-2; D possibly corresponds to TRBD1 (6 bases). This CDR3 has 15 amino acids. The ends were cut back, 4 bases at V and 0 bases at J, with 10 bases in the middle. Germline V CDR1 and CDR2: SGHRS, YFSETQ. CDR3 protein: CASSQRTANTGELFF. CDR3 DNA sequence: TGCGCCAGCAGCCAAAGGACAGCGAACACCGGGGAGCTGTTTTTT.

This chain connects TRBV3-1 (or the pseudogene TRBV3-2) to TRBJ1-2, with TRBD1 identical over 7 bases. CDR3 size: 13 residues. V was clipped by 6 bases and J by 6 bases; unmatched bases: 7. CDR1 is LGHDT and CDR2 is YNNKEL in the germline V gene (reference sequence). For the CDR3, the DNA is TGTGCCAGCAGTCTGGGACAGATAAATGGCTACACCTTC. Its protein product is CASSLGQINGYTF.

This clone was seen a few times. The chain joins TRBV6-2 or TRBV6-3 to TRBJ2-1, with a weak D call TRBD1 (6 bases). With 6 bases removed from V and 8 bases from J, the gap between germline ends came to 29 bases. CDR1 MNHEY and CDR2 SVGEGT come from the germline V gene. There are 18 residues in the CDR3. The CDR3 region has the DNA TGTGCCAGCAGCCCATACCCTCCTTTCTCACAGGGTAGGGATGAGCAGTTCTTC. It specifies CASSPYPPFSQGRDEQFF.

The CDR3 bases are TGTGCCAGCAGTGGGCAGCGGGACTACGAGCAGTACTTC. It yields the protein CASSGQRDYEQYF. The chain carries TRBV2 and TRBJ2-7, with 7 bases aligning to TRBD2. The CDR3 length is 13 residues. V was clipped by 4 bases and J by 3 bases; unmatched bases: 3. Germline CDR1 reads SNHLY; CDR2 reads FYNNEI.

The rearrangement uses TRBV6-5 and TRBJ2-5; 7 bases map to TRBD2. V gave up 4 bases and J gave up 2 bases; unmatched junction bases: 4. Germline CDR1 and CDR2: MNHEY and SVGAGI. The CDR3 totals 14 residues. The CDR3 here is CASSLLGGQETQYF. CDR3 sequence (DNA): TGTGCCAGCAGTTTATTGGGGGGGCAAGAGACCCAGTACTTC.

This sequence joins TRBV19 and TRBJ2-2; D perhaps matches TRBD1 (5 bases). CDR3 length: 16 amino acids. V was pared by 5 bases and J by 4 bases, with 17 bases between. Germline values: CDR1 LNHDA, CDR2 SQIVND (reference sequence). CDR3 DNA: TGTGCCAGTAGTGCACAGACAGCAATAGCCACCGGGGAGCTGTTTTTT. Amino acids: CASSAQTAIATGELFF. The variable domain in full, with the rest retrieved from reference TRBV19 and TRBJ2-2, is DGGITQSPKYLFRKEGQNVTLSCEQNLNHDAMYWYRQDPGQGLRLIYYSQIVNDFQKGDIAEGYSVSREKKESFPLTVTSAQKNPTAFYLCASSAQTAIATGELFFGEGSRLTVL.

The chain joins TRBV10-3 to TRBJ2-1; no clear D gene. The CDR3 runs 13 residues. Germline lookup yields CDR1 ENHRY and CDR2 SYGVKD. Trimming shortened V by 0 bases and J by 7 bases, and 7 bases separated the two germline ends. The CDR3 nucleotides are TGTGCCATCAGTGAGTCAAGAGAAAATGAGCAGTTCTTC. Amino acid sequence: CAISESRENEQFF.

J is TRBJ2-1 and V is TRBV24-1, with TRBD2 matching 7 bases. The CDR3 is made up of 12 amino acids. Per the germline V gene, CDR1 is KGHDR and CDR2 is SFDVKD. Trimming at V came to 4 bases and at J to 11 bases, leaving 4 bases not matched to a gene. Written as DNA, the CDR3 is TGTGCCACCAGTGAGGGGGACTACCAGCAGTTCTTC. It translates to CATSEGDYQQFF.

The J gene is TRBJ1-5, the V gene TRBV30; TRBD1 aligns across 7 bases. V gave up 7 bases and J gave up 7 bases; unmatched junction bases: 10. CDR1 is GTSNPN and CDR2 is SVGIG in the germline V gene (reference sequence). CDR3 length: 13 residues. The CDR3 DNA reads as TGTGCCTTCTCGACAGGGCGAGAACAGCCCCAGCATTTT. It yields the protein CAFSTGREQPQHF.

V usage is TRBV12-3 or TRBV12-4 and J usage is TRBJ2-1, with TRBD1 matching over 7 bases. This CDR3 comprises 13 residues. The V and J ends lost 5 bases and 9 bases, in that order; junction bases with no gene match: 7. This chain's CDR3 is CASSEGQATEQFF. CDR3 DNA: TGTGCCAGCAGTGAAGGACAGGCCACTGAGCAGTTCTTC.

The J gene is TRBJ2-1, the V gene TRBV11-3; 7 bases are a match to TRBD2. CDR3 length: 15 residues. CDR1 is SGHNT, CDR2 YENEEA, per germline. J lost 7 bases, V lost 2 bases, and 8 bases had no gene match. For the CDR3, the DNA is TGTGCCAGCAGCTTATCGACTAGCCCTTGGAATGAGCAGTTCTTC. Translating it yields CASSLSTSPWNEQFF.

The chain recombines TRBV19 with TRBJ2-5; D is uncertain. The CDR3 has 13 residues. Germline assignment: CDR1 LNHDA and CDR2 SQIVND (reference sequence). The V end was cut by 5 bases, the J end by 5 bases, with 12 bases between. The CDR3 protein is CASSYSSIETQYF. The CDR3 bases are TGTGCCAGTAGTTACTCATCCATCGAGACCCAGTACTTC.

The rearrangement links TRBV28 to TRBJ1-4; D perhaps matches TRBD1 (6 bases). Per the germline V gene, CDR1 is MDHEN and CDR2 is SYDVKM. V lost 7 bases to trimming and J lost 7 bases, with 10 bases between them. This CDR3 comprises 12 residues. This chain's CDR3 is CASTPRGEKLFF. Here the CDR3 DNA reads TGTGCCAGCACCCCCAGGGGTGAAAAACTGTTTTTT.

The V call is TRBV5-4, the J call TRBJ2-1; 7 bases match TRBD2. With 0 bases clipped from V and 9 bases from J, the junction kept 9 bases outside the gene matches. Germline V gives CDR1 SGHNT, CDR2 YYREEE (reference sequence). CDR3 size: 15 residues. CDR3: CASSLGGSQPTEQFF. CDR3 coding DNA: TGTGCCAGCAGCTTGGGCGGGAGTCAACCCACTGAGCAGTTCTTC.

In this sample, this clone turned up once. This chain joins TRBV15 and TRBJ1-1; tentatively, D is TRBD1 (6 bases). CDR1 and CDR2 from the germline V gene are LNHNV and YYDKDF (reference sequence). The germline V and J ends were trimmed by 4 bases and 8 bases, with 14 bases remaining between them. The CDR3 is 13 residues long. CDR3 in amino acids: CATSTPQGREAFF. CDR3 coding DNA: TGTGCCACCAGCACACCACAGGGCCGAGAAGCTTTCTTT.

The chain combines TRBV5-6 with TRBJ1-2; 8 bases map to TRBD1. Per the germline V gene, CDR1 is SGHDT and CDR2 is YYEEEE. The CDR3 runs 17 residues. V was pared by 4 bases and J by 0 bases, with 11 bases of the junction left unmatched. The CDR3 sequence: CASSPPDRGRANYGYTF. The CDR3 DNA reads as TGTGCCAGCAGCCCCCCCGACAGGGGTCGAGCTAACTATGGCTACACCTTC. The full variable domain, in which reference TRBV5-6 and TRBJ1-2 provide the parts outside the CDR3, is DAGVTQSPTHLIKTRGQQVTLRCSPKSGHDTVSWYQQALGQGPQFIFQYYEEEERQRGNFPDRFSGHQFPNYSSELNVNALLLGDSALYLCASSPPDRGRANYGYTFGSGTRLTVV.

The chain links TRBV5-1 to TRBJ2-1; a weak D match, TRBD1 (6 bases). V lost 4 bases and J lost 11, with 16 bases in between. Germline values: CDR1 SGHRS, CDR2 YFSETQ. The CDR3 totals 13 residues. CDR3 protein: CASSKDSSLQQFF. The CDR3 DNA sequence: TGCGCCAGCAGCAAGGACAGCTCACTCCAGCAGTTCTTC.

The CDR3 reads CASSDSMGALRDEQFF. As DNA, the CDR3 is TGTGCCAGCAGTGACTCCATGGGGGCCCTCCGGGATGAGCAGTTCTTC. The chain employs TRBV6-4 and TRBJ2-1; D is possibly TRBD1 (6 bases). Trimming took 0 bases from V and 8 from J, leaving 17 bases between them. Germline loops: CDR1 MRHNA, CDR2 SNTAGT. This CDR3 is 16 amino acids long.

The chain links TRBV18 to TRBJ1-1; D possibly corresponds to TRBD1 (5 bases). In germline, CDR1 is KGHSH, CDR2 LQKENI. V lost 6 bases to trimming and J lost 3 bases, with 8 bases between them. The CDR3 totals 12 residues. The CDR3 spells CASSQGDTEAFF. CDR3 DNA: TGTGCCAGCTCCCAGGGTGACACTGAAGCTTTCTTT.

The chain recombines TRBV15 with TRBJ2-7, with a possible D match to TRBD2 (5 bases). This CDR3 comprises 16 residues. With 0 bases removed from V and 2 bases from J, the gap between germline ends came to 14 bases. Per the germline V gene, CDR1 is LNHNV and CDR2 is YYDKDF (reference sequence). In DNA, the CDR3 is TGTGCCACCAGCAGAGACGACCAAGGGAGACCCTACGAGCAGTACTTC. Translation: CATSRDDQGRPYEQYF.

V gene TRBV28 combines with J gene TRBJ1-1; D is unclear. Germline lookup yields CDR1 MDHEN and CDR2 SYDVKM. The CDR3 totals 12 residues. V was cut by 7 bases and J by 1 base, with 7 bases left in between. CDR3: CASTVPNTEAFF. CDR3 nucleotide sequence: TGTGCCAGCACGGTGCCGAACACTGAAGCTTTCTTT. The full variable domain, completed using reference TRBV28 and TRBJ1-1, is DVKVTQSSRYLVKRTGEKVFLECVQDMDHENMFWYRQDPGLGLRLIYFSYDVKMKEKGDIPEGYSVSREKKERFSLILESASTNQTSMYLCASTVPNTEAFFGQGTRLTVV.

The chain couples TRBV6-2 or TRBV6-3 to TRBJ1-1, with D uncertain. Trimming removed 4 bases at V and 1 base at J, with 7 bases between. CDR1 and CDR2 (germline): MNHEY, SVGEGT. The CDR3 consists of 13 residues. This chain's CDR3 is CASSFRGNTEAFF. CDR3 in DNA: TGTGCCAGCAGTTTCCGGGGGAACACTGAAGCTTTCTTT.